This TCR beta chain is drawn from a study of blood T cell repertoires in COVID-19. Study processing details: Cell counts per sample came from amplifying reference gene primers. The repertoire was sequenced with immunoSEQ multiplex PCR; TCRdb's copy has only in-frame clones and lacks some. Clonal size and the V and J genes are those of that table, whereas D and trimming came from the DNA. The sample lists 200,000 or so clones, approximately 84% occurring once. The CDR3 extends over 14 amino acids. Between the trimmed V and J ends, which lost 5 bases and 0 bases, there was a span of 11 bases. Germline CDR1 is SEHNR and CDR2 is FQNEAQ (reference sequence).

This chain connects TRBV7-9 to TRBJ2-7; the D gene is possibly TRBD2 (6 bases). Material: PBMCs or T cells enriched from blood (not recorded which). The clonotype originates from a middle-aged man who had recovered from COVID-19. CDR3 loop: CASSPRGGSYEQYF. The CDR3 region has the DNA TGTGCCAGCAGCCCTCGGGGAGGCTCCTACGAGCAGTACTTC. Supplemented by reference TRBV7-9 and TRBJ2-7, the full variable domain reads DTGVSQNPRHKITKRGQNVTFRCDPISEHNRLYWYRQTLGQGPEFLTYFQNEAQLEKSRLLSDRFSAERPKGSFSTLEIQRTEQGDSAMYLCASSPRGGSYEQYFGPGTRLTVT.